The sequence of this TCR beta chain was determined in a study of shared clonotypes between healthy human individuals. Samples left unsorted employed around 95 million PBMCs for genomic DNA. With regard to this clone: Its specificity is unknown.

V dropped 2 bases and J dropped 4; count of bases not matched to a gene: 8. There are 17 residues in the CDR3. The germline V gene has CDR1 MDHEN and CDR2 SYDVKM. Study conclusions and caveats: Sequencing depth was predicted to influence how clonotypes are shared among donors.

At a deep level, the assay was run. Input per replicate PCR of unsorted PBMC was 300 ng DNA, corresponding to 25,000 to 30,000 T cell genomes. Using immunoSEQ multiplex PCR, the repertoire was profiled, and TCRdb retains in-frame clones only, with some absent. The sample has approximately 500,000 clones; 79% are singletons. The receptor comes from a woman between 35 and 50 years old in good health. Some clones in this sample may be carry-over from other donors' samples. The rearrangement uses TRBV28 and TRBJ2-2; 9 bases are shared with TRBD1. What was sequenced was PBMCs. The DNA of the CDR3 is TGTGCCAGCAGTTTACCCTCGGGACAGGGTATCACCGGGGAGCTGTTTTTT. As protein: CASSLPSGQGITGELFF.